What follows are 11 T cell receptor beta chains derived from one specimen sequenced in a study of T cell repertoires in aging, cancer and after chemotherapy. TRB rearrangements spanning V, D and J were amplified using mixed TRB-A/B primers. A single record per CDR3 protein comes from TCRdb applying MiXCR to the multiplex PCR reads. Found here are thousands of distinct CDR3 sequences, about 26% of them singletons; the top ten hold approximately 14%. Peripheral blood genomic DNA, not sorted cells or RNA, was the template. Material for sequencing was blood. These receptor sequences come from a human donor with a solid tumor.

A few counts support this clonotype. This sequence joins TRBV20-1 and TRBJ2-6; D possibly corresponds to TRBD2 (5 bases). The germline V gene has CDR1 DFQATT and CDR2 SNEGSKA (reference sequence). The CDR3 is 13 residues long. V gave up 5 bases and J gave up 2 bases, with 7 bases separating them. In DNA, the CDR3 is TGCAGTGCTTTGGAGGCTGGGGCCAACGTCCTGACTTTC. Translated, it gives CSALEAGANVLTF.

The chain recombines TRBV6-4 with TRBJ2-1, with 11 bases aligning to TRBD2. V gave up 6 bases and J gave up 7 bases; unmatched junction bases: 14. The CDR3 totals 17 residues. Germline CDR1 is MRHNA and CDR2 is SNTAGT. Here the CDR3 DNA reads TGTGCCAGCAGCCCCAGAGGGTCTAGCGGGAGGCCAAATGAGCAGTTCTTC. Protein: CASSPRGSSGRPNEQFF.

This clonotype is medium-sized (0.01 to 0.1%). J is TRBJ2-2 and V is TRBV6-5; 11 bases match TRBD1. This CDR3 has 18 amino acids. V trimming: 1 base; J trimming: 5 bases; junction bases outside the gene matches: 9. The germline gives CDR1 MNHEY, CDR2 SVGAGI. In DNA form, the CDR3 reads TGTGCCAGCAGTTACTTTCCCCCCGGGACAGGGGGAACCGGGGAGCTGTTTTTT. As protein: CASSYFPPGTGGTGELFF.

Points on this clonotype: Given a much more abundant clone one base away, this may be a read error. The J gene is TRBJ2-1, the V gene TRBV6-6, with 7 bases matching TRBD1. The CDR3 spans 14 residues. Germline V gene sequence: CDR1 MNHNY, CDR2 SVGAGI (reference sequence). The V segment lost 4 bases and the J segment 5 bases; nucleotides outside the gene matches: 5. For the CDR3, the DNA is TGTGCCAGCAGTTCTGGACAGGCTCACAATGAGCAGTTCTTC. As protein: CASSSGQAHNEQFF.

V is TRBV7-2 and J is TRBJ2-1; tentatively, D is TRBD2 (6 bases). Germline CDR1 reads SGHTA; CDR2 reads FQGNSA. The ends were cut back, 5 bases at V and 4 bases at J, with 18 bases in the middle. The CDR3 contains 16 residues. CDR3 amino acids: CASSPLASALYNEQFF. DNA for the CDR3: TGTGCCAGCAGCCCCCTGGCTAGCGCGTTATACAATGAGCAGTTCTTC.

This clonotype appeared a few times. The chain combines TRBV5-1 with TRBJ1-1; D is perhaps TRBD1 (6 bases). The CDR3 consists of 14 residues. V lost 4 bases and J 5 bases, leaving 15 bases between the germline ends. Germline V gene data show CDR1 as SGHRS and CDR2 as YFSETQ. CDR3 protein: CASSEQGMGTEAFF. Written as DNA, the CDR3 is TGCGCCAGCAGCGAACAGGGAATGGGGACTGAAGCTTTCTTT. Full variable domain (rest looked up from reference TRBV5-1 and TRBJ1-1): KAGVTQTPRYLIKTRGQQVTLSCSPISGHRSVSWYQQTPGQGLQFLFEYFSETQRNKGNFPGRFSGRQFSNSRSEMNVSTLELGDSALYLCASSEQGMGTEAFFGQGTRLTVV.

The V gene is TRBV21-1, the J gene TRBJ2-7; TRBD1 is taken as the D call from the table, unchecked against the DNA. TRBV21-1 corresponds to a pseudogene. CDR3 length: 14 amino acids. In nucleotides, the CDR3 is TGTGCCAGCCCGGGTCACAGGGTCGGCTACGAGCAGTACTTC. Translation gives CASPGHRVGYEQYF.

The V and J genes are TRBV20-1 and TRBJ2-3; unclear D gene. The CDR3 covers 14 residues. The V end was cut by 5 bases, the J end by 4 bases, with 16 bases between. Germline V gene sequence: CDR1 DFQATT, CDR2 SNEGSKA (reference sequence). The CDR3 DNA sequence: TGCAGTGCTCCAAGGATAGACTTTGCAGATACGCAGTATTTT. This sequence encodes CSAPRIDFADTQYF.

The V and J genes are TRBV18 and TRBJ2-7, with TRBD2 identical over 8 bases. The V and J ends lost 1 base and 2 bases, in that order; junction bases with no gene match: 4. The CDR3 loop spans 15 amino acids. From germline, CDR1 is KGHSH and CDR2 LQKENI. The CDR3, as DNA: TGTGCCAGCTCACCACGAGAACTAGCGGCCTACGAGCAGTACTTC. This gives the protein CASSPRELAAYEQYF.

CDR3 DNA sequence: TGTGCCAGCAGCTTCCGCTCCTCAGTCGAAAAACTGTTTTTT. Its protein product is CASSFRSSVEKLFF. J is TRBJ1-4 and V is TRBV7-9; D call uncertain. The CDR3 contains 14 residues. Trimming took off 3 bases at V and 8 bases at J, with 13 bases between the two ends. Per the germline V gene, CDR1 is SEHNR and CDR2 is FQNEAQ (reference sequence).

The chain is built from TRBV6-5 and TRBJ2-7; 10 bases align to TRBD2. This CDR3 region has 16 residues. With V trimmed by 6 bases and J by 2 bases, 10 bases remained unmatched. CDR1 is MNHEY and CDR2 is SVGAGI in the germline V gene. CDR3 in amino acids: CASSPLLAGGPYEQYF. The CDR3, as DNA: TGTGCCAGCAGCCCACTTTTAGCGGGAGGTCCCTACGAGCAGTACTTC.